The 17 T cell receptor beta chains below were found in one sample sequenced in a study of cytomegalovirus exposure and HLA in healthy donors. In the PCR, 60 Vbeta and 13 Jbeta primers were used. Produced via immunoSEQ multiplex PCR; TCRdb's table is partial and in-frame only. The profile shows approximately 110,000 clones, approximately 70% of them singletons. The sample was PBMCs. The receptors here all came from a man aged 35-49 years in good health and CMV-seropositive.

This chain links TRBV6-5 with TRBJ1-3, with 8 nucleotides matching TRBD1. Trimming cost V 6 bases and J 5 bases; bases outside gene matches: 9. Germline loops: CDR1 MNHEY, CDR2 SVGAGI. This CDR3 region has 15 residues. CDR3 in DNA: TGTGCCAGCAGCCCCGACAGGGGAGGGAGAAACACCATATATTTT. Encoded protein: CASSPDRGGRNTIYF.

The V gene is TRBV28, the J gene TRBJ2-7, with TRBD2 identical over 11 bases. V dropped 5 bases and J dropped 3; count of bases not matched to a gene: 3. The CDR3 length is 14 residues. Germline V gene data show CDR1 as MDHEN and CDR2 as SYDVKM. The CDR3 DNA is TGTGCCAGCAGTGAAACTAGCGGGAGCTACGAGCAGTACTTC. As protein: CASSETSGSYEQYF.

CDR3 sequence (DNA): TGTGCCAGCAGCTTAGCAGGGCCCACAGATACGCAGTATTTT. Translating gives CASSLAGPTDTQYF. The genes are TRBV7-3 and TRBJ2-3, with D tentatively TRBD1 (5 bases). The CDR3 covers 14 residues. With 2 bases removed from V and 2 bases from J, the gap between germline ends came to 8 bases. CDR1 is SGHTA, CDR2 FQGTGA, per germline.

The chain joins TRBV2 to TRBJ2-1; 14 positions match TRBD2. The CDR3 contains 15 residues. J lost 5 bases, V lost 7 bases, and 4 bases had no gene match. Germline V gene sequence: CDR1 SNHLY, CDR2 FYNNEI. The CDR3 loop reads CASTTGLAGDNEQFF. CDR3 bases: TGTGCCAGCACCACGGGACTAGCGGGGGACAATGAGCAGTTCTTC.

This chain joins TRBV5-1 and TRBJ2-3; TRBD1 matches 9 bases. Germline values: CDR1 SGHRS, CDR2 YFSETQ. J lost 4 bases, V lost 0 bases, and 6 bases had no gene match. The CDR3 is 16 residues long. The CDR3 sequence is CASSLEGQGFADTQYF. Written as DNA, the CDR3 is TGCGCCAGCAGCTTGGAGGGACAGGGTTTCGCAGATACGCAGTATTTT.

The V and J genes are TRBV9 and TRBJ2-5; 7 bases are shared with TRBD1. Germline CDR1 SGDLS, CDR2 YYNGEE. The CDR3 is made up of 16 amino acids. Trimming took 1 base from V and 5 from J; bases not matched to a gene: 11. For the CDR3, the DNA is TGTGCCAGCAGCGTATATGGCAGAATCAGGGGGGAGACCCAGTACTTC. It encodes CASSVYGRIRGETQYF.

The J gene is TRBJ1-2, the V gene TRBV5-1; D remains unclear. The V gene lost 0 bases and the J gene lost 5 bases, with 14 bases spanning the gap. The CDR3 has 15 amino acids. Germline V gene lookup returns CDR1 SGHRS and CDR2 YFSETQ. The CDR3 DNA reads TGCGCCAGCAGCTTGGCCGCGGGAGGCGAGTATGGCTACACCTTC. Translated: CASSLAAGGEYGYTF.

The chain is built from TRBV5-1 and TRBJ2-3; no firm D call. CDR1 and CDR2 from the germline V gene are SGHRS and YFSETQ. V shed 0 bases and J shed 2 bases, with 4 bases lying between them. This CDR3 is 13 amino acids long. The CDR3 region has the DNA TGCGCCAGCAGCTTGGGAGCCACAGATACGCAGTATTTT. Residues: CASSLGATDTQYF.

The gene calls are TRBV19 and TRBJ2-6, with no clear D. This CDR3 contains 11 residues. Germline V gene data show CDR1 as LNHDA and CDR2 as SQIVND (reference sequence). The CDR3 DNA reads TGTCTTGGGCGAGGGGCCAACGTCCTGACTTTC. Protein: CLGRGANVLTF.

The chain joins TRBV27 to TRBJ2-7; 7 bases fit TRBD2. V dropped 2 bases and J dropped 6; count of bases not matched to a gene: 4. This CDR3 is 13 amino acids long. Germline V gene data show CDR1 as MNHEY and CDR2 as SMNVEV (reference sequence). CDR3 in DNA: TGTGCCAGCAGTTTACCTGGCGGGAGCGAGCAGTACTTC. Translated, it gives CASSLPGGSEQYF.

The chain carries TRBV6-5 and TRBJ2-7; TRBD1 is a possible D gene (6 bases). Trimming removed 2 bases from V and 5 bases from J, with 10 bases in between. CDR3 length equals 13 residues. CDR1 and CDR2 from the germline V gene are MNHEY and SVGAGI. CDR3 loop: CASSYDQGNEQYF. The CDR3 DNA follows: TGTGCCAGCAGTTACGACCAGGGGAACGAGCAGTACTTC.

V is TRBV6-5 and J is TRBJ2-1; TRBD1 matches at 9 bases. CDR1 is MNHEY and CDR2 is SVGAGI in the germline V gene. The CDR3 sequence is 15 residues long. Trimming removed 5 bases from V and 5 bases from J; junction bases left unmatched: 7. As DNA, the CDR3 is TGTGCCAGCAGTAATCCCGGGACAGGGCACAATGAGCAGTTCTTC. Its translation: CASSNPGTGHNEQFF.

V gene TRBV5-1 combines with J gene TRBJ1-1; D is uncertain. The length of the CDR3 is 11 residues. V was pared by 7 bases and J by 4 bases, with 8 bases between. In germline, CDR1 is SGHRS, CDR2 YFSETQ. CDR3 residues: CASRLSTEAFF. CDR3 DNA sequence: TGCGCCAGCCGTCTGAGCACTGAAGCTTTCTTT.

The V call is TRBV18, the J call TRBJ1-5; TRBD1 agrees at 8 bases. This CDR3 has 15 amino acids. Losses at the gene ends were 3 bases for V and 5 bases for J; bases not matched to a gene: 6. The germline gives CDR1 KGHSH, CDR2 LQKENI. The CDR3 DNA reads as TGTGCCAGCTCACCGGTTGGACAGGGAGATCAGCCCCAGCATTTT. Protein product: CASSPVGQGDQPQHF.

This clone was observed once. Germline and junction disagree at one end, which may indicate a read error. The chain links TRBV19 to TRBJ1-5, with 11 bases aligning to TRBD1. Germline CDR1 reads LNHDA; CDR2 reads SQIVND (reference sequence). The CDR3 totals 15 residues. The CDR3 loop reads CASSPRTGGKQPQHF. CDR3 in DNA: TGTGCCAGTAGTCCCAGGACAGGGGGCAAGCAGCCCCAGCATTTT.

The gene calls are TRBV5-1 and TRBJ1-4, with D tentatively TRBD1 (5 bases). With 5 bases removed from V and 8 bases from J, the gap between germline ends came to 19 bases. CDR1 and CDR2 from the germline V gene are SGHRS and YFSETQ. This CDR3 is 15 amino acids long. The CDR3 DNA reads TGCGCCAGCAGGGCCAGGGAGGGGCCGTTAGAAAAACTGTTTTTT. It specifies CASRAREGPLEKLFF. The full variable domain, with the rest looked up from reference TRBV5-1 and TRBJ1-4, is KAGVTQTPRYLIKTRGQQVTLSCSPISGHRSVSWYQQTPGQGLQFLFEYFSETQRNKGNFPGRFSGRQFSNSRSEMNVSTLELGDSALYLCASRAREGPLEKLFFGSGTQLSVL.

With regard to this clone: The germline gene is not matched at one end of the junction; a read error may be the cause. The rearrangement uses TRBV9 and TRBJ2-1; 7 bases line up with TRBD2. CDR3 size: 15 residues. Germline CDR1 is SGDLS and CDR2 is YYNGEE. The CDR3 reads CASSVTGGSYNEQLF. DNA of the CDR3: TGTGCCAGCAGCGTAACGGGAGGCTCCTACAATGAGCAGCTCTTC.